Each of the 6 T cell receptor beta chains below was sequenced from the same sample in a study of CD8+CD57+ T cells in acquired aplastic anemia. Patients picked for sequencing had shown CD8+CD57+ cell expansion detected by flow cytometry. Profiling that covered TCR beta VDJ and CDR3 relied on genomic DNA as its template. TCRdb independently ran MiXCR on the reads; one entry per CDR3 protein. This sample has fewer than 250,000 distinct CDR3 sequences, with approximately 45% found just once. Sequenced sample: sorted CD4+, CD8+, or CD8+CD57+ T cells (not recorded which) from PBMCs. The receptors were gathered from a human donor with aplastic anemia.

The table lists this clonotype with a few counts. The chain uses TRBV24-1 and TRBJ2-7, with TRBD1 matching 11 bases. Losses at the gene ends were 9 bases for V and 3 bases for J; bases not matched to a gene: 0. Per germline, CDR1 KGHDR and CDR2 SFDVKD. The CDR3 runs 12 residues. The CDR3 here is CATGTGGYEQYF. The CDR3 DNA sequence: TGTGCCACCGGGACAGGGGGCTACGAGCAGTACTTC.

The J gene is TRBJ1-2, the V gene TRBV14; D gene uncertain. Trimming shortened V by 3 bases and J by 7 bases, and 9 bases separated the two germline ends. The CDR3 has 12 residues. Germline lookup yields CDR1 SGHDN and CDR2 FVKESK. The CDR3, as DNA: TGTGCCAGCAGCCATGAACACGCTGGCTACACCTTC. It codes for CASSHEHAGYTF.

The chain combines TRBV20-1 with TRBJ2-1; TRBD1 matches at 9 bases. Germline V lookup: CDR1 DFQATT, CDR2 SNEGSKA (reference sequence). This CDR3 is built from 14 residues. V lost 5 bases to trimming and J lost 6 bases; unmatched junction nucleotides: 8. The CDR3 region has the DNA TGCAGTGCTGGCGGACAGGGGATAAGCAATGAGCAGTTCTTC. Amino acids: CSAGGQGISNEQFF.

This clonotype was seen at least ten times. In DNA, the CDR3 is TGTGCCAGCGGTATAGCGGCAGATACGCAGTATTTT. Its protein is CASGIAADTQYF. The V call is TRBV5-6, the J call TRBJ2-3; TRBD2 might be the D (6 bases). The ends were cut back, 7 bases at V and 4 bases at J, with 10 bases in the middle. There are 12 residues in the CDR3. Germline values: CDR1 SGHDT, CDR2 YYEEEE.

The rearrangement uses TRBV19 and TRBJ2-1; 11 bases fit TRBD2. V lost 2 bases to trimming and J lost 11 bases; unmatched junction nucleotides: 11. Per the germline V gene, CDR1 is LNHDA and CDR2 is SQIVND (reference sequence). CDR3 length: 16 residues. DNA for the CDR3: TGTGCCAGTAGTATATTCCTAGCGGGAGGAATGGCTAAGCAGTTCTTC. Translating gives CASSIFLAGGMAKQFF.

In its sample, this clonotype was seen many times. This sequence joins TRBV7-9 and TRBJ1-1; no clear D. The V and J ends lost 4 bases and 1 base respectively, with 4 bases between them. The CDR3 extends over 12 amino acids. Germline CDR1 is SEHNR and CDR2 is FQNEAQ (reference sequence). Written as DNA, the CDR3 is TGTGCCAGCAGCTGGCCGAACACTGAAGCTTTCTTT. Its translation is CASSWPNTEAFF.